This T cell receptor beta chain was sequenced for a study of T cells in Graves' hyperthyroidism and ophthalmopathy. Clinical symptoms, serum thyroxine and TRAb, thyroid ultrasound and orbital computed tomography together formed the diagnostic basis. Notes on the study in general: Most expanded thyroid clonotypes above 0.001 recurred in blood.

Amplification of TCR beta CDR3 regions was performed using RNA transcripts as template. First-round RT-PCR with HTBI primers amplified the TCR CDR3 region. TCRdb independently ran MiXCR on the multiplex PCR reads; one entry per CDR3 protein. The data hold about 760,000 distinct CDR3 sequences, with 35% observed a single time. This clonotype was recorded only once. Its antigen remains unidentified. A junction boundary mismatches the germline segment, possibly from a read error. Sequenced input: blood. The origin of this receptor is a woman between 35 and 50 years old with Graves' hyperthyroidism.

CDR3 region: CASSIEGQASSYNSPFHF. CDR3 DNA sequence: TGTGCCAGTAGTATAGAAGGTCAGGCTTCCTCCTATAATTCACCCTTCCACTTT. This rearrangement joins TRBV19 to TRBJ1-6, with D unresolved. There are 18 residues in the CDR3. The V gene's germline CDR1 is LNHDA and CDR2 SQIVND (reference sequence).